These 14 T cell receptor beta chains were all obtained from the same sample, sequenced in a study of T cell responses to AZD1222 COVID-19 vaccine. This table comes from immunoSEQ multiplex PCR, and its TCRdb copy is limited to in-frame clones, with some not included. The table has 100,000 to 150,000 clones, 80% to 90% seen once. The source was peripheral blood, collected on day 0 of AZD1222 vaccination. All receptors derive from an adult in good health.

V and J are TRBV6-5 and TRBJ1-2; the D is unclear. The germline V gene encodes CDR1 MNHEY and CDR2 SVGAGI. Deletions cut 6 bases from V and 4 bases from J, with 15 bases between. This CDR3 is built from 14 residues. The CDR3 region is CASRTLQHFYGYTF. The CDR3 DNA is TGTGCCAGCAGGACTTTACAGCATTTCTATGGCTACACCTTC.

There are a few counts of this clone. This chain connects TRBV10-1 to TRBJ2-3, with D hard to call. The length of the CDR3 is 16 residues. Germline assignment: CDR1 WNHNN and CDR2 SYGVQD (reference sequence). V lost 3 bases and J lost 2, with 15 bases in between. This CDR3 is CASSDIQVGSTDTQYF. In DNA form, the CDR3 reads TGCGCCAGCAGTGATATCCAGGTTGGTTCCACAGATACGCAGTATTTT.

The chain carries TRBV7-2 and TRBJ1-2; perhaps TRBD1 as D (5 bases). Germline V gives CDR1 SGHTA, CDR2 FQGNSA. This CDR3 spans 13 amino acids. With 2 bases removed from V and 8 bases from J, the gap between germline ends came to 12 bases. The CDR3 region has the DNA TGTGCCAGCAGCTTACAGGGCCGAGGCGGCTACACCTTC. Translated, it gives CASSLQGRGGYTF. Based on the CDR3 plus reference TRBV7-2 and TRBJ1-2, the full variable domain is GAGVSQSPSNKVTEKGKDVELRCDPISGHTALYWYRQSLGQGLEFLIYFQGNSAPDKSGLPSDRFSAERTGGSVSTLTIQRTQQEDSAVYLCASSLQGRGGYTFGSGTRLTVV.

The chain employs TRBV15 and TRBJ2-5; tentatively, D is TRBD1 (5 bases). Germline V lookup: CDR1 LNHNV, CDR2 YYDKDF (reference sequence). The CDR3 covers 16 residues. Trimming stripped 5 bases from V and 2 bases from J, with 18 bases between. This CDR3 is CATSPNQGLGQETQYF. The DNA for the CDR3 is TGTGCCACCAGCCCAAACCAGGGTCTAGGGCAAGAGACCCAGTACTTC.

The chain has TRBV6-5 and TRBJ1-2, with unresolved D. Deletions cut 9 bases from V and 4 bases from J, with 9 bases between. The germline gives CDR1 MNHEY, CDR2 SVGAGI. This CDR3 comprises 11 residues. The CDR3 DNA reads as TGTGCCAGTAAGGAAGGCTATGGCTACACCTTC. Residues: CASKEGYGYTF.

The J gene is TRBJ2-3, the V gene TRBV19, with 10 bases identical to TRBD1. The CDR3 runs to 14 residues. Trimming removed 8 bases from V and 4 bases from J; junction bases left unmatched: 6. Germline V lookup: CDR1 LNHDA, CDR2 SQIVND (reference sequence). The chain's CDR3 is CASADRGPPDTQYF. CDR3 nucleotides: TGTGCCAGTGCTGACAGGGGGCCACCAGATACGCAGTATTTT.

The CDR3 sequence is CASSSIGGEVNQPQHF. For the CDR3, the DNA is TGTGCCAGTAGTTCGATTGGGGGCGAAGTCAATCAGCCCCAGCATTTT. V gene TRBV19 combines with J gene TRBJ1-5; TRBD1 might be the D (6 bases). V lost 5 bases and J lost 3, with 17 bases in between. Germline V gives CDR1 LNHDA, CDR2 SQIVND (reference sequence). The CDR3 length is 16 residues.

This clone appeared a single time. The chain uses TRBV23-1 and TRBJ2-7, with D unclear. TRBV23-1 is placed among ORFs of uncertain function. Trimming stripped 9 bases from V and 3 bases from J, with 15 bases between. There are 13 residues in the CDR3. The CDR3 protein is CASPTPDCYEQYF. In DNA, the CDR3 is TGCGCCAGTCCTACCCCCGATTGCTACGAGCAGTACTTC.

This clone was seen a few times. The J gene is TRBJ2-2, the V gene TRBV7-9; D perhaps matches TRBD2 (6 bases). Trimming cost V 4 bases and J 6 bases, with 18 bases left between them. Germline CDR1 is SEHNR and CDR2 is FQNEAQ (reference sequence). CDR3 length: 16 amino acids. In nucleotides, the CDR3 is TGTGCCAGCAGCTCCGCGACCCCTACGGGGGCCGGGGAGCTGTTTTTT. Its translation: CASSSATPTGAGELFF.

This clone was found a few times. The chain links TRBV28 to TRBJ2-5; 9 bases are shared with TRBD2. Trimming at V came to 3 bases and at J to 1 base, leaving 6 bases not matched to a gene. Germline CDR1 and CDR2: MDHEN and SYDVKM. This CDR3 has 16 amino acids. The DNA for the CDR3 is TGTGCCAGCAGTTTGGTCGGGCGGGAGGGCCAAGAGACCCAGTACTTC. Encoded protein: CASSLVGREGQETQYF.

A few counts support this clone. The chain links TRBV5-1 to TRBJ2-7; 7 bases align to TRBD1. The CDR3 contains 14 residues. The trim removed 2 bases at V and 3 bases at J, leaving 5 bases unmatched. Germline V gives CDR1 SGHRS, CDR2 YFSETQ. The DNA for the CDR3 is TGCGCCAGCAGCTTAACCGGGACAGTCTACGAGCAGTACTTC. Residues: CASSLTGTVYEQYF.

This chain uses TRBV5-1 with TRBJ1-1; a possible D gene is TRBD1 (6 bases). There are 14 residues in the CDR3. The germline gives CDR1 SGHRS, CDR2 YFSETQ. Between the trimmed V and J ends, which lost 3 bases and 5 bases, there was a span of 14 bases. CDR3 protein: CASSWGGGRTEAFF. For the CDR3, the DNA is TGCGCCAGCAGCTGGGGTGGGGGCCGGACTGAAGCTTTCTTT.

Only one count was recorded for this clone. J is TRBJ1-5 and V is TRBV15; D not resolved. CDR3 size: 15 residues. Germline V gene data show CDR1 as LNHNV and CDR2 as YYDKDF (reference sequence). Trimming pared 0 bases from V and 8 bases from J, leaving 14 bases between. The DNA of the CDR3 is TGTGCCACCAGCAGAGATAGGGCCACCGGGGAGCCCCAGCATTTT. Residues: CATSRDRATGEPQHF. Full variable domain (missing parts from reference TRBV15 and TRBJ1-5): DAMVIQNPRYQVTQFGKPVTLSCSQTLNHNVMYWYQQKSSQAPKLLFHYYDKDFNNEADTPDNFQSRRPNTSFCFLDIRSPGLGDTAMYLCATSRDRATGEPQHFGDGTRLSIL.

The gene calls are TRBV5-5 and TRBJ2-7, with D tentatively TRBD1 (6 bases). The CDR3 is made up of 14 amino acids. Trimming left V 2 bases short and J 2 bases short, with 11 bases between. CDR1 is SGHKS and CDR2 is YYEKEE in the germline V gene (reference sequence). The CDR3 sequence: CASSFGGQAYEQYF. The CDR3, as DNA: TGTGCCAGCAGCTTTGGGGGACAAGCCTACGAGCAGTACTTC.